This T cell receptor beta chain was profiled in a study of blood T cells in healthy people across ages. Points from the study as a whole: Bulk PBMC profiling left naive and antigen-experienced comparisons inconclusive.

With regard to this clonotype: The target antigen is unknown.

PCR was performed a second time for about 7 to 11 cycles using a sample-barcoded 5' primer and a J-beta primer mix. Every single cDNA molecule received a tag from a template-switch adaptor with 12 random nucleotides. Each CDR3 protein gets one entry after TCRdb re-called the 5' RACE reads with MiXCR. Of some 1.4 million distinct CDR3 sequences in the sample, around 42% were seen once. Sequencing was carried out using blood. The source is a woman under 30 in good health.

CDR3 protein: CASSNGLASYEQYF. The DNA for the CDR3 is TGTGCCAGCAGCAACGGACTAGCCTCCTACGAGCAGTACTTC. V is TRBV3-1 and J is TRBJ2-7, with TRBD2 matching 8 bases. Germline V gene sequence: CDR1 LGHDT, CDR2 YNNKEL (reference sequence). With V trimmed by 5 bases and J by 0 bases, 3 bases remained unmatched. The CDR3 runs to 14 residues.